These 11 T cell receptor beta chains share one sample of origin, sequenced in a study of response to subunit inactivated influenza vaccine. TCRdb called the RT-PCR reads again in MiXCR, with one record for every CDR3 protein. There are about 570,000 distinct CDR3 sequences in the sample; approximately 12% occur only once, and roughly 10% lies in the top ten. The sequences come from PBMCs from blood, collected on the day of vaccination. The receptors shown here come from a middle-aged man who received an inactivated influenza vaccine.

This clonotype was counted between two and nine times. The chain recombines TRBV24-1 with TRBJ2-1, with 10 bases aligning to TRBD1. Trimming at V came to 5 bases and at J to 5 bases, leaving 5 bases not matched to a gene. This CDR3 contains 15 residues. Germline CDR1 and CDR2: KGHDR and SFDVKD. The CDR3 DNA sequence: TGTGCCACCAGTGTCCCGGGACAGGGGAACAATGAGCAGTTCTTC. The encoded protein is CATSVPGQGNNEQFF.

V gene TRBV20-1 combines with J gene TRBJ2-1, with TRBD1 as a possible D gene (6 bases). Looked up from germline, CDR1 is DFQATT and CDR2 is SNEGSKA (reference sequence). The V and J ends lost 0 bases and 1 base respectively, with 10 bases between them. CDR3 length: 15 residues. The CDR3 nucleotides are TGCAGTGCTAGAGACAGGGGTGGATCCTACAATGAGCAGTTCTTC. This translates into CSARDRGGSYNEQFF.

This clonotype was picked up many times. The V call is TRBV5-1, the J call TRBJ2-3; 8 nucleotides align to TRBD2. Germline values: CDR1 SGHRS, CDR2 YFSETQ. V gave up 5 bases and J gave up 1 base; unmatched junction bases: 9. CDR3 size: 16 residues. In DNA, the CDR3 is TGCGCCAGCAGAGCGGGGGCATCTCCTCGCACAGATACGCAGTATTTT. Protein: CASRAGASPRTDTQYF.

This clonotype was counted between two and nine times. The chain links TRBV12-3 or TRBV12-4 to TRBJ1-6, with 7 positions matching TRBD1. Trimming removed 6 bases from V and 1 base from J; junction bases left unmatched: 9. The CDR3 totals 17 residues. CDR3 protein: CASRSTTGDSYNSPLHF. DNA for the CDR3: TGTGCCAGCAGATCAACAACAGGGGATTCCTATAATTCACCCCTCCACTTT.

In nucleotides, the CDR3 is TGTGCCAGCGCTCCAGGACTAGCGGGAGTTTACGAGCAGTACTTC. Residues: CASAPGLAGVYEQYF. V is TRBV5-6 and J is TRBJ2-7, with 13 nucleotides matching TRBD2. Germline CDR1 is SGHDT and CDR2 is YYEEEE. The CDR3 is made up of 15 amino acids. Trimming removed 7 bases from V and 4 bases from J; junction bases left unmatched: 8.

This sequence joins TRBV6-2 or TRBV6-3 and TRBJ2-3, with 8 bases lining up with TRBD1. The CDR3 is 12 amino acids. CDR1 is MNHEY, CDR2 SVGEGT, per germline. V shed 6 bases and J 4 bases; nucleotides not matched to a gene: 0. For the CDR3, the DNA is TGTGCCAGCAGACAGGGGGCAGATACGCAGTATTTT. Translation gives CASRQGADTQYF.

The chain is built from TRBV28 and TRBJ2-7, with D perhaps matching TRBD2 (6 bases). CDR1 and CDR2 from the germline V gene are MDHEN and SYDVKM. V was cut by 7 bases and J by 1 base, with 11 bases left in between. The CDR3 totals 13 residues. CDR3 in DNA: TGTGCCAGCAACCGTGCGGGGTCCTACGAGCAGTACTTC. Encoded protein: CASNRAGSYEQYF.

This clonotype has more than one count but fewer than ten. V is TRBV29-1 and J is TRBJ2-2; weak D call: TRBD2 (5 bases). From germline, CDR1 is SQVTM and CDR2 ANQGSEA. Trimming pared 6 bases from V and 2 bases from J, leaving 10 bases between. This CDR3 is 13 amino acids long. CDR3 amino acids: CSVAGSNTGELFF. CDR3 sequence (DNA): TGCAGCGTGGCGGGTTCCAACACCGGGGAGCTGTTTTTT.

The V call is TRBV20-1, the J call TRBJ2-7; 10 bases are a match to TRBD2. This CDR3 comprises 15 residues. With V trimmed by 0 bases and J by 2 bases, 4 bases remained unmatched. Germline CDR1 DFQATT, CDR2 SNEGSKA (reference sequence). The CDR3: CSARDGLAVTYEQYF. The CDR3 nucleotides are TGCAGTGCTAGAGATGGACTAGCGGTCACCTACGAGCAGTACTTC.

The chain has TRBV4-3 and TRBJ2-7; the D gene is possibly TRBD2 (6 bases). Trimming took off 1 base at V and 3 bases at J, with 13 bases between the two ends. Germline CDR1 LGHNA, CDR2 YSLEER. This CDR3 is 15 amino acids long. CDR3 DNA: TGCGCCAGCAGCCAAGCTACTAGCTACGGCTACGAGCAGTACTTC. This translates into CASSQATSYGYEQYF.

This clonotype turned up a few times. V gene TRBV29-1 combines with J gene TRBJ2-7, with D tentatively TRBD2 (6 bases). Germline V CDR1 and CDR2: SQVTM, ANQGSEA. Deletions cut 0 bases from V and 0 bases from J, with 12 bases between. CDR3 size: 15 residues. The CDR3 spells CSVEDRRGSSYEQYF. As DNA, the CDR3 is TGCAGCGTTGAAGATCGGCGGGGCAGCTCCTACGAGCAGTACTTC.